The clone carrying this TCR beta chain was observed once. Assay used: immunoSEQ multiplex PCR; TCRdb lists only in-frame clones, some missing. The table lists approximately 300,000 clones, about 90% of them singletons, with about 6% in the top ten. The data were obtained in a study of blood T cell repertoires in COVID-19. Germline assignment: CDR1 SGHTS and CDR2 YDEGEE. The length of the CDR3 is 18 residues. V lost 0 bases, J lost 5 bases, and 10 bases stayed unmatched. J is TRBJ2-5 and V is TRBV5-8; 13 bases map to TRBD2. Sequenced material: PBMCs or T cells enriched from blood (not recorded which). The clonotype was recovered from a woman aged 30 to 39 who had recovered from COVID-19. This CDR3 is CASSLGRLAGGQGETQYF. In DNA form, the CDR3 reads TGTGCCAGCAGCTTGGGGAGACTAGCGGGGGGCCAAGGGGAGACCCAGTACTTC.